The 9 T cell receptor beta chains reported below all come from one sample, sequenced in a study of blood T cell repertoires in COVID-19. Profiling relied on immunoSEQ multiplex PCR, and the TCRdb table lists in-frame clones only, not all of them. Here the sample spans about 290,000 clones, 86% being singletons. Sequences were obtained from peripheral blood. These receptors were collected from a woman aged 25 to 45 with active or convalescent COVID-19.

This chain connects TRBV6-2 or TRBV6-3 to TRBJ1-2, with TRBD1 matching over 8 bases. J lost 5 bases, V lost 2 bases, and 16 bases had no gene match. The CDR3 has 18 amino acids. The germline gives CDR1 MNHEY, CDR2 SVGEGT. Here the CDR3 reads CASSYGTGGQATGYGYTF. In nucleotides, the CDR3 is TGTGCCAGCAGTTACGGAACGGGGGGACAGGCCACTGGATATGGCTACACCTTC.

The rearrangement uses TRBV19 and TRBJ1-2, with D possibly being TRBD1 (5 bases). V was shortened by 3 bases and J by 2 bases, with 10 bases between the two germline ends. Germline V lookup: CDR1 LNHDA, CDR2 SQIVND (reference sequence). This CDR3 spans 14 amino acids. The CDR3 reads CASSIGGVNYGYTF. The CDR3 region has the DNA TGTGCCAGTAGTATCGGGGGTGTGAACTATGGCTACACCTTC.

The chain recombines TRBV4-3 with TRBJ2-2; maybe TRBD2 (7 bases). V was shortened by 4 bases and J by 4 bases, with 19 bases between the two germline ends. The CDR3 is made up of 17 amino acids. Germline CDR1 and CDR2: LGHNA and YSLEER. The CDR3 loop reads CASSLNWGGRATGELFF. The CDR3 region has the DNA TGCGCCAGCAGCCTGAATTGGGGGGGGCGCGCCACCGGGGAGCTGTTTTTT.

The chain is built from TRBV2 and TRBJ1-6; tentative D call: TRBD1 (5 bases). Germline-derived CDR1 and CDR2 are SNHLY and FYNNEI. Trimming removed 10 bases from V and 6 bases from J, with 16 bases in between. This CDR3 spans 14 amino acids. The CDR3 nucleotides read TGTGCCACCCGGGGGGGAATCCGTAATTCACCCCTCCACTTT. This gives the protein CATRGGIRNSPLHF. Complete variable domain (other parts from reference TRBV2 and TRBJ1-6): EPEVTQTPSHQVTQMGQEVILRCVPISNHLYFYWYRQILGQKVEFLVSFYNNEISEKSEIFDDQFSVERPDGSNFTLKIRSTKLEDSAMYFCATRGGIRNSPLHFGNGTRLTVT.

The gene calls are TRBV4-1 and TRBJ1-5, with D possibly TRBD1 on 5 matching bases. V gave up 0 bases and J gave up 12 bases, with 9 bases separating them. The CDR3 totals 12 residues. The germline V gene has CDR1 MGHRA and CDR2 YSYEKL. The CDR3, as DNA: TGCGCCAGCAGCCAAGATGGCGGGGGCCAGCATTTT. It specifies CASSQDGGGQHF.

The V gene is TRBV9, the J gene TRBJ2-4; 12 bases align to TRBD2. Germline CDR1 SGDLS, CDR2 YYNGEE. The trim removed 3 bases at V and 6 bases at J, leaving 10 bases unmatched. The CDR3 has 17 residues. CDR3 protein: CASSDTSGGLMGNIQYF. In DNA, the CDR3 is TGTGCCAGCAGCGACACTAGCGGGGGGTTAATGGGAAACATTCAGTACTTC. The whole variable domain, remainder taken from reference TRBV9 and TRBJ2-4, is DSGVTQTPKHLITATGQRVTLRCSPRSGDLSVYWYQQSLDQGLQFLIQYYNGEERAKGNILERFSAQQFPDLHSELNLSSLELGDSALYFCASSDTSGGLMGNIQYFGAGTRLSVL.

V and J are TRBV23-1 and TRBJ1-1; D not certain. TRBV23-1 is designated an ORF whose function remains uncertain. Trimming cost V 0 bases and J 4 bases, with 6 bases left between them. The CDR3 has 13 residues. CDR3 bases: TGCGCCAGCAGTCAATCGACAAGCACTGAAGCTTTCTTT. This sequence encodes CASSQSTSTEAFF.

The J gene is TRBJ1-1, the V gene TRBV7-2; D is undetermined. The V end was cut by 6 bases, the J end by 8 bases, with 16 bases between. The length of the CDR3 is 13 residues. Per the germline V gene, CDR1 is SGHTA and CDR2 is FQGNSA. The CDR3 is CASRNHGGMEAFF. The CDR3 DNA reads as TGTGCCAGCAGGAATCACGGCGGAATGGAAGCTTTCTTT.

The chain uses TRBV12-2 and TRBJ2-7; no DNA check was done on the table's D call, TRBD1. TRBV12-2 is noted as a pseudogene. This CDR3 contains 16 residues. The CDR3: CASRSLTQVSSYEQYF. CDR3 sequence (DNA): TGTGCAAGTCGCTCCCTAACACAGGTATCTAGCTACGAGCAGTACTTC.